This TCR beta chain was documented in a study of blood T cell repertoires in COVID-19. Generated by immunoSEQ multiplex PCR, the TCRdb table keeps only in-frame clones and is missing some. Of roughly 95,000 clones listed, under 90% are singletons. Germline V gives CDR1 SEHNR, CDR2 FQNEAQ (reference sequence). The CDR3 contains 12 residues. V lost 1 base, J lost 2 bases, and 3 bases lay in between. This sequence joins TRBV7-9 and TRBJ2-7, with D hard to call. Specimen: peripheral blood. This TCR was sampled from a human donor in a cohort sampled during active COVID-19. CDR3: CASSLVAYEQYF. The DNA of the CDR3 is TGTGCCAGCAGCTTAGTAGCCTACGAGCAGTACTTC.